This TCR beta chain was found in a study of blood T cell repertoires in COVID-19. Study information: Specimens from acute and convalescent COVID-19 originated in the United States, Italy and Spain. In each case, the material was cDNA or gDNA derived from T cells, B-cell-depleted T cells, or PBMCs.

Clones were sequenced by immunoSEQ multiplex PCR, and TCRdb holds only the in-frame ones, with some missing. Altogether some 310,000 clones are present, nearly 90% being singletons, with the ten largest covering just under 9.5%. This CDR3 is 15 amino acids long. V shed 0 bases and J shed 2 bases, with 10 bases lying between them. Germline CDR1 and CDR2: LGHNA and YSLEER. This clone was observed a few times. The J gene is TRBJ1-2, the V gene TRBV4-3, with a possible D match to TRBD1 (6 bases). The sample was PBMCs or T cells enriched from blood (not recorded which). The origin of this receptor is a woman in her 30s who had recovered from COVID-19. CDR3 DNA: TGCGCCAGCAGCCAAGATCTTACAGGGAACTATGGCTACACCTTC. It specifies CASSQDLTGNYGYTF.